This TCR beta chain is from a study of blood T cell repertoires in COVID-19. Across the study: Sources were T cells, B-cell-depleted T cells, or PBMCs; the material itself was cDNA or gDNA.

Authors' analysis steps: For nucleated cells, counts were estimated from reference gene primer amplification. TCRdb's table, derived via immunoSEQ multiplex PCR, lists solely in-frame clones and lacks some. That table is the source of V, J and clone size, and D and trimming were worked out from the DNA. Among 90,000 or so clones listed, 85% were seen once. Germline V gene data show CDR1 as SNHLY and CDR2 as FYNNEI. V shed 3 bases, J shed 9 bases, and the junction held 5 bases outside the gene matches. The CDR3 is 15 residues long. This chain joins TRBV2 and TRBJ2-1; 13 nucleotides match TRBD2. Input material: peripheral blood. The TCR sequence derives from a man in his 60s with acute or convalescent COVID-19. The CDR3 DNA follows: TGTGCCAGCAGTGATGGACTAGCGGGAGTCACTGAGCAGTTCTTC. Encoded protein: CASSDGLAGVTEQFF.